This T cell receptor beta chain was recorded in a study of cytomegalovirus exposure and HLA in healthy donors (dated by TCRdb to the late 2010s). Study-wide context: An earlier analysis of under 600 of the donors reported approximately 290 Gb of sequence data and 100 million to 130 million unique TCR beta sequences from roughly 180 million T cells. An early release that covered about 600 HLA-typed donors contained approximately 300 gigabases of sequencing data and roughly 84 million unique TCR sequences. Among the roughly 400 genotyped donors, around 81% belonged to the genetic ancestry cluster associated with self-reported Caucasian donors. The study was designed to test whether signatures of past pathogen exposure could be identified by cataloging public T cell receptors. Using immunosequencing, the study profiled T cell repertoires from 640 or so subjects and related those repertoires to cytomegalovirus serostatus. Besides the first cohort of more than 650 subjects, a separate validation cohort made up of over 100 different subjects was used. The study combined high-throughput TCR immunosequencing, statistical association of individual TCRs with disease status, and machine learning to predict cytomegalovirus infection status. A later analysis re-examined previously published TCR beta repertoires from more than 550 donors and added high-resolution HLA genotyping to investigate patterns of TCR occurrence. The later analysis used no new phenotypic data to find candidate immune exposures, relying instead on TCR beta sequences and their occurrence across donors. An earlier analysis of some 600 of the donors applied high-throughput TCR beta sequencing to assess whether each TCR beta V gene segment acted as functional or pseudogenic. Donor age, sex, ethnicity and CMV serostatus were compiled together with the repertoire data. Genome-wide SNP genotypes for about three fifths of the roughly 670 donors were used in a later genetic analysis, which treated that subset as a discovery cohort. Every discovery cohort repertoire had been produced on one sequencing platform. HLA typing included class I and class II loci at four-digit resolution. Typing coverage varied by locus: roughly 620-630 donors for A, B, C, DRB1 and DQB1; about 520 for DQA1; over 600 for DPA1; approximately 450 for DPB1. Several DR-DQ haplotypes were handled as single units for association and clustering, since linkage in the cohort was strong. On average, around 240,000 unique TCR beta nucleotide sequences were sequenced per donor among several hundred genotyped donors of the cohort, with around 19% of those sequences being non-productive.

Unmatched junction bases come to 8, with V trimmed by 6 bases and J by 4 bases. The germline V gene (reference sequence) gives CDR1 as LNHDA and CDR2 as SQIVND. The CDR3 sequence holds 14 residues, the cysteine and phenylalanine included. Of all the DNA, just the CDR3 is kept, 42 bases in frame from base 1. This clone was picked up a small number of times. The clone's antigen remains unknown. No much larger clonotype is one base removed from it; base qualities were not supplied. Library construction relied on the immunoSEQ multiplex PCR assay. The multiplex PCR relied on a mix of 60 forward primers for TCR Vbeta segments and 13 reverse primers for TCR Jbeta segments. Amplification of the CDR3 region of rearranged TCR beta genes was performed with a multiplex PCR assay on genomic DNA. The Illumina HiSeq System was used to sequence the amplified TCR beta libraries as 87-base-pair reads. In the source study's methods: Across the 670 or so repertoires, a later analysis counted approximately 83 million unique TCR beta chains, approximately 12 million of which were shared by at least two donors. Raw reads were error-corrected and collapsed into unique sequences with a nearest-neighbor algorithm that merged closely related sequences to remove PCR and sequencing errors. V, D and J gene segments were assigned by aligning CDR3 sequences to IMGT reference sequences. For a sequence to be retained, a match of at least six nucleotides to both a V gene segment and a J gene segment was required. Rearrangements were classified as productive when the CDR3 lacked stop codons and remained in frame with V and J, and all other rearrangements were classified as non-productive. Following IMGT convention, CDR3 was defined as the stretch from the second conserved V-encoded cysteine to the conserved J-encoded phenylalanine. In an earlier analysis of approximately 590 of the donors, sequences lacking an unambiguous match to a single V gene segment were excluded. An earlier analysis of approximately 590 of the donors called V segments functional above 56.7% productive rearrangements and segregating when the between-donor standard deviation exceeded 5%. A statistical classification framework was built to diagnose cytomegalovirus status from the catalog of TCR beta chain sequences. V and J gene assignment, in a later analysis, came from comparing TCR nucleotide sequences with IMGT/GENE-DB human TR gene sequences. A later analysis assigned CDR3 sequences and most-parsimonious VDJ recombination scenarios with the TCRdist pipeline. In a later analysis, every TCR beta chain was defined by the combination of its CDR3 amino acid sequence and its V-gene family, and reads without a unique V-gene family were dropped. A later analysis removed 500 to 600 highly shared, low-generation-probability nucleotide sequences to deal with suspected cross-contamination and a sequencing artifact. A later analysis calculated a clonal expansion index for each public chain from normalized within-repertoire ranks of inferred template counts. A later analysis computed generation probabilities with a VDJ recombination model fitted to out-of-frame rearrangements, and checked the results against IGoR. In a later analysis, TCR-TCR, TCR-HLA and TCR-CMV co-occurrence was scored with hypergeometric tests, and a repertoire-size bias correction was applied to TCR pairs. False discovery rates were estimated in a later analysis by permuting HLA or CMV assignments 20 times. A later analysis grouped co-occurring TCRs with DBSCAN, adding TCRdist sequence similarity when clustering within HLA-allele-positive subsets. For co-occurrence clustering, repertoires with fewer than 30,000 or more than 120,000 public chains were excluded, along with a handful of repertoires with anomalous nucleotide sharing. Held by TCRdb, this immuneACCESS table contains in-frame sequences only and omits some clones. Under half of the omission traces to an unresolved V gene where checked; the cause of the rest is unknown. The DNA gave D and trimming, while V, J and clone size come from that table. The sample contains 110,000 to 150,000 clones, around 72% of them found a single time. The ten largest make up roughly 2.1% of the sample.

The paper as a whole reports these results and caveats: HLA typing was unavailable for some donors at each locus, so association tests used only the typed subset. In a later analysis, about 17,000 TCR beta sequences were associated with specific HLA alleles at a false discovery rate of 0.05. In a later analysis, the rate of TCR association differed among HLA loci, with DRB1 alleles having the most associated TCRs and HLA-C alleles having the fewest. Some IMGT-functional V segments, including TRBV6-2 and TRBV6-3, could not be told apart with the 87-base-pair reads, so those segments were excluded. In a later analysis, most CMV-associated TCR beta chains were found to appear HLA-restricted, with HLA associations seemingly driven largely by CMV exposure. In vitro tests confirmed that three of the cytomegalovirus-associated TCR beta chains recognize cytomegalovirus antigens. In an earlier analysis of 587 of the donors, most TCR beta V segments appeared in productive rearrangements about 87% or about 30% of the time, broadly matching IMGT annotations. Because counts were too low, around 18 rarely observed V segments, including chromosome 9 orphons, were left out of the earlier analysis of 500 to 650 of the donors. An association between a missense DCLRE1C variant and V-gene and J-gene trimming of TCR beta chains was found in a later genetic analysis and replicated in an independent cohort. A later analysis reported that several top co-occurrence clusters appeared linked to parvovirus B19, influenza, CMV and Epstein-Barr virus. This cohort had only TCR beta chains sequenced, and the lack of alpha or paired-chain data limited which features could be detected. Compared with equally common non-associated chains, HLA-associated TCR beta chains in a later analysis were more clonally expanded and had lower generation probabilities. The only immune exposure information available for the cohort was CMV serostatus. When HLA alleles, especially DR and DQ, strongly co-occurred, TCR associations were difficult to assign to individual alleles. A later genetic analysis reported fewer N-insertions in productive TCRs among donors in an Asian-associated ancestry cluster than the approximately 670-donor mean. Correlated functional status among segregating V segments might reflect linkage disequilibrium, but an unknown experimental factor could not be ruled out. A total of 150 or so TCR beta chains were listed by the study as associated with cytomegalovirus. The sequencing pipeline was judged likely to have produced a cluster of highly shared sequence variants as a technical artifact. A further reported finding was that TCR beta sequences accurately predicted the HLA-A and HLA-B alleles for most subjects in the first cohort. Cytomegalovirus status was reported to be diagnosed by the classifier with high specificity and sensitivity in both the original and validation cohorts. The authors suggested that the approach could potentially be generalized to other disease states and immunological phenotypes. Roughly uniform sequencing depth across donors was assumed in presence/absence analyses, although this assumption may not hold. While some public TCRs were present in many individuals, most TCR sequences turned up only very rarely across donors.

In total, 600 or so healthy bone marrow donors made up the cohort. At the time of sampling, every cohort member was nominally healthy, though immune exposures that went unrecorded were likely present. The donor tested CMV seronegative and was one of the 352 seronegative cohort members. A peripheral blood sample was provided by each donor, and peripheral blood mononuclear cells were used for TCR beta sequencing. Genomic DNA extraction from the blood cell samples was performed with the Qiagen DNeasy Blood Extraction Kit. The rearrangement combines TRBV19 with TRBJ1-1; 7 middle bases align to TRBD1. Sequencing used PBMCs. The source of this sequence is a man aged 40-49 years in good health and CMV-seronegative. This receptor carries the CDR3 CASSQQGMSTEAFF. The nucleotide sequence reads as follows: TGTGCCAGTAGCCAACAGGGGATGTCCACTGAAGCTTTCTTT.